The clone carrying this TCR beta chain was detected only once. Its antigen is currently unknown. Produced via immunoSEQ multiplex PCR; TCRdb's table is partial and in-frame only. The repertoire consists of about 2.3 million clones, with 85% to 95% occurring once and the leading ten covering around 0.4%. The data belong to a study of shared clonotypes between healthy human individuals. Study results and caveats: A reduction in generation probabilities was seen for non-shared clonotypes relative to those shared by all four donors.

Trimming removed 2 bases at V and 4 bases at J, with 12 bases between. Germline loops: CDR1 MDHEN, CDR2 SYDVKM. This CDR3 comprises 14 residues. This clonotype originated in a man aged 18-30 years in good health. Some clones in this sample may be carry-over from other donors' samples. The chain combines TRBV28 with TRBJ2-7; D perhaps matches TRBD2 (5 bases). The sample taken for sequencing was naive CD4+ T cells from PBMCs. Subset specified: CD45RA+ positively selected. The CDR3 DNA sequence: TGTGCCAGCAGTTTAACTATGGGAGATTACGAGCAGTACTTC. Translation: CASSLTMGDYEQYF.